These 27 T cell receptor beta chains originate from one sample sequenced in a study of shared clonotypes between healthy human individuals. The data were produced by immunoSEQ multiplex PCR, yet TCRdb's version contains in-frame clones alone and is incomplete. The repertoire consists of about 2.3 million clones, with under 95% occurring once and the leading ten covering 0.3% to 0.4%. Sequencing used naive CD4+ T cells from PBMCs. Documented subset: CD45RA+ positively selected. These receptor sequences come from a young man in good health. Some clones in this sample may be carry-over from other donors' samples.

The CDR3 loop reads CASSAGQGADTQYF. The CDR3 DNA sequence: TGTGCCAGCAGCGCGGGACAGGGGGCAGATACGCAGTATTTT. The chain links TRBV9 to TRBJ2-3; TRBD1 agrees at 11 bases. V was pared by 3 bases and J by 4 bases, with 1 base of the junction left unmatched. Germline loops: CDR1 SGDLS, CDR2 YYNGEE. The CDR3 is 14 amino acids. Looking up the rest from reference TRBV9 and TRBJ2-3 gives the full variable domain: DSGVTQTPKHLITATGQRVTLRCSPRSGDLSVYWYQQSLDQGLQFLIQYYNGEERAKGNILERFSAQQFPDLHSELNLSSLELGDSALYFCASSAGQGADTQYFGPGTRLTVL.

The chain joins TRBV6-1 to TRBJ2-7, with TRBD1 matching 7 bases. Trimming cost V 4 bases and J 3 bases; bases outside gene matches: 6. Per the germline V gene, CDR1 is MNHNS and CDR2 is SASEGT. The CDR3 is 14 amino acids. CDR3 in amino acids: CASSARDSRYEQYF. The CDR3 DNA follows: TGTGCCAGCAGTGCCCGGGACAGCCGCTACGAGCAGTACTTC.

The rearrangement joins TRBV4-2 to TRBJ2-5; D ambiguous. From germline, CDR1 is LGHNA and CDR2 YNFKEQ. This CDR3 spans 15 amino acids. Trimming shortened V by 0 bases and J by 4 bases, and 12 bases separated the two germline ends. This CDR3 reads CASSQDLGLLETQYF. CDR3 DNA: TGTGCCAGCAGCCAAGATCTTGGCCTATTAGAGACCCAGTACTTC.

The chain is built from TRBV29-1 and TRBJ2-3, with D perhaps matching TRBD1 (6 bases). The germline V and J ends were trimmed by 5 bases and 0 bases, with 12 bases remaining between them. Germline CDR1 reads SQVTM; CDR2 reads ANQGSEA. This CDR3 is built from 14 residues. The CDR3 loop reads CSVYPGGSTDTQYF. DNA for the CDR3: TGCAGCGTTTACCCTGGGGGCAGCACAGATACGCAGTATTTT.

The chain combines TRBV9 with TRBJ1-4; TRBD1 might be the D (5 bases). Germline loops: CDR1 SGDLS, CDR2 YYNGEE. The CDR3 contains 17 residues. Trimming left V 0 bases short and J 6 bases short, with 18 bases between. This chain's CDR3 is CASSVGRQRGLDEKLFF. The CDR3 coding sequence is TGTGCCAGCAGCGTAGGACGACAGAGGGGCCTTGATGAAAAACTGTTTTTT.

The chain uses TRBV28 and TRBJ1-5, with D uncertain. The CDR3 sequence is 15 residues long. V dropped 6 bases and J dropped 0 bases, with 12 bases sitting between them. The germline V gene has CDR1 MDHEN and CDR2 SYDVKM. CDR3: CASRSFEYSNQPQHF. CDR3 sequence (DNA): TGTGCCAGCAGATCTTTTGAATATAGCAATCAGCCCCAGCATTTT. Variable domain in full (rest from reference TRBV28 and TRBJ1-5): DVKVTQSSRYLVKRTGEKVFLECVQDMDHENMFWYRQDPGLGLRLIYFSYDVKMKEKGDIPEGYSVSREKKERFSLILESASTNQTSMYLCASRSFEYSNQPQHFGDGTRLSIL.

The chain has TRBV6-6 and TRBJ2-3, with 8 bases matching TRBD2. The junction had 8 bases not matched to a gene; V was cut back by 2 bases and J by 4 bases. The CDR3 has 16 amino acids. CDR1 and CDR2 (germline): MNHNY, SVGAGI (reference sequence). The CDR3 loop is CASSYGAGVLPDTQYF. The CDR3 DNA follows: TGTGCCAGCAGTTACGGAGCGGGAGTTCTCCCAGATACGCAGTATTTT.

The rearrangement uses TRBV5-4 and TRBJ1-2; 8 bases match TRBD1. The CDR3 sequence is 13 residues long. V was clipped by 7 bases and J by 4 bases; unmatched bases: 6. CDR1 is SGHNT and CDR2 is YYREEE in the germline V gene (reference sequence). CDR3 in amino acids: CASAPGGPYGYTF. The CDR3 DNA reads TGTGCCAGCGCTCCAGGGGGCCCCTATGGCTACACCTTC.

This chain joins TRBV7-2 and TRBJ1-5, with D tentatively TRBD1 (5 bases). Germline CDR1 SGHTA, CDR2 FQGNSA. CDR3 size: 16 residues. The V and J ends lost 5 bases and 2 bases respectively, with 16 bases between them. The CDR3 sequence: CASSLTGGARNQPQHF. As DNA, the CDR3 is TGTGCCAGCAGCCTGACGGGAGGGGCCCGCAATCAGCCCCAGCATTTT.

The rearrangement uses TRBV10-3 and TRBJ1-1, with D possibly matching TRBD1 (6 bases). CDR3 length: 16 amino acids. Per the germline V gene, CDR1 is ENHRY and CDR2 is SYGVKD. V was cut by 0 bases and J by 0 bases, with 11 bases left in between. For the CDR3, the DNA is TGTGCCATCAGTGAGTCCGGGGGCAAGATGAACACTGAAGCTTTCTTT. Translation gives CAISESGGKMNTEAFF.

This chain joins TRBV27 and TRBJ1-4; D might be TRBD1 (6 bases). Trimming took off 2 bases at V and 14 bases at J, with 15 bases between the two ends. The CDR3 length is 13 residues. Germline V gene data show CDR1 as MNHEY and CDR2 as SMNVEV (reference sequence). The DNA for the CDR3 is TGTGCCAGCAGTTTAGTCCCAGGGGAGGTTCTGTTTTTT. It specifies CASSLVPGEVLFF.

The rearrangement joins TRBV5-1 to TRBJ1-5; tentatively, D is TRBD1 (6 bases). The CDR3 is 16 residues long. Germline V lookup: CDR1 SGHRS, CDR2 YFSETQ. Deletions cut 4 bases from V and 0 bases from J, with 14 bases between. The CDR3 DNA follows: TGCGCCAGCAGCCCAACGGGGGCCTTTAGCAATCAGCCCCAGCATTTT. This encodes CASSPTGAFSNQPQHF.

The CDR3 DNA is TGTGCCAGCAGCGTCGGCTACACAGATACGCAGTATTTT. As protein: CASSVGYTDTQYF. The chain employs TRBV2 and TRBJ2-3, with D uncertain. The V end lost 6 bases, the J end lost 2 bases, and 9 bases lay between the germline ends. The CDR3 consists of 13 residues. Germline CDR1 is SNHLY and CDR2 is FYNNEI.

The chain is built from TRBV28 and TRBJ1-2; maybe TRBD1 (6 bases). V was trimmed by 6 bases and J by 4 bases, leaving 18 bases between them. The CDR3 is 15 residues long. Germline V gene sequence: CDR1 MDHEN, CDR2 SYDVKM. This CDR3 reads CASSSAGVGGYGYTF. The CDR3 DNA reads as TGTGCCAGCAGCTCAGCAGGGGTAGGTGGCTATGGCTACACCTTC.

The chain joins TRBV6-1 to TRBJ2-2; D is unclear. Germline V gene lookup returns CDR1 MNHNS and CDR2 SASEGT. V gave up 3 bases and J gave up 5 bases, with 1 base separating them. This CDR3 comprises 11 residues. The chain's CDR3 is CASSETGELFF. In DNA, the CDR3 is TGTGCCAGCAGTGAGACCGGGGAGCTGTTTTTT.

The chain joins TRBV6-5 to TRBJ2-7; TRBD1 matches 11 bases. Germline CDR1 reads MNHEY; CDR2 reads SVGAGI. V was pared by 6 bases and J by 6 bases, with 10 bases of the junction left unmatched. The CDR3 loop spans 15 amino acids. CDR3 nucleotides: TGTGCCAGCAGGGACCCCGGGACAGGGGGTATCGAGCAGTACTTC. Translating gives CASRDPGTGGIEQYF.

V usage is TRBV5-5 and J usage is TRBJ1-2, with D maybe TRBD1 (5 bases). Germline lookup yields CDR1 SGHKS and CDR2 YYEKEE (reference sequence). Trimming shortened V by 0 bases and J by 8 bases, and 11 bases separated the two germline ends. The CDR3 length is 13 residues. The CDR3 bases are TGTGCCAGCAGCTTGGCAGGGTATATGGGCTACACCTTC. It specifies CASSLAGYMGYTF.

The chain employs TRBV28 and TRBJ2-7; perhaps TRBD2 as D (6 bases). CDR3 size: 13 residues. Germline V CDR1 and CDR2: MDHEN, SYDVKM. Between the trimmed V and J ends, which lost 1 base and 6 bases, there was a span of 10 bases. CDR3 in DNA: TGTGCCAGCAGTTTATATGGGGGGAGCGAGCAGTACTTC. Protein sequence: CASSLYGGSEQYF.

In its sample, this clone was seen once. This chain connects TRBV18 to TRBJ1-4, with D possibly being TRBD1 (6 bases). The germline CDR1 and CDR2 sequences are KGHSH and LQKENI. This CDR3 is 16 amino acids long. V was shortened by 3 bases and J by 0 bases, with 11 bases between the two germline ends. The CDR3 region has the DNA TGTGCCAGCTCACCGGGGACACCTGCAACTAATGAAAAACTGTTTTTT. Protein: CASSPGTPATNEKLFF.

The V and J genes are TRBV29-1 and TRBJ1-1; no definite D call. This CDR3 spans 13 amino acids. The germline V gene encodes CDR1 SQVTM and CDR2 ANQGSEA. Trimming shortened V by 0 bases and J by 4 bases, and 9 bases separated the two germline ends. Here the CDR3 reads CSVEDGRGTEAFF. Written as DNA, the CDR3 is TGCAGCGTTGAAGATGGCCGAGGCACTGAAGCTTTCTTT.

The rearrangement joins TRBV10-3 to TRBJ2-7; TRBD1 aligns across 7 bases. The CDR3 has 14 amino acids. V lost 6 bases and J lost 5; bases outside the gene matches: 10. CDR1 ENHRY and CDR2 SYGVKD come from the germline V gene. Here the CDR3 reads CAISHHRGTHEQYF. The CDR3, as DNA: TGTGCCATCAGCCATCACAGGGGTACACACGAGCAGTACTTC.

The rearrangement joins TRBV7-2 to TRBJ2-7; 7 bases agree with TRBD2. Germline CDR1 and CDR2: SGHTA and FQGNSA. The CDR3 extends over 15 amino acids. V was clipped by 5 bases and J by 0 bases; unmatched bases: 7. CDR3 nucleotide sequence: TGTGCCAGCAGCCGGAGCGGGGCTAGCTCCTACGAGCAGTACTTC. Translation gives CASSRSGASSYEQYF.

This chain joins TRBV10-3 and TRBJ2-7; D may be TRBD2 (6 bases). The V gene's germline CDR1 is ENHRY and CDR2 SYGVKD. This CDR3 is built from 13 residues. V gave up 6 bases and J gave up 3 bases, with 12 bases separating them. For the CDR3, the DNA is TGTGCCATCAGGACGGTTAGCGGCTACGAGCAGTACTTC. Amino acid sequence: CAIRTVSGYEQYF.

The V and J genes are TRBV27 and TRBJ2-7; the match to TRBD2 covers 9 bases. CDR1 is MNHEY, CDR2 SMNVEV, per germline (reference sequence). The V gene end was trimmed by 5 bases and the J gene end by 13 bases; junction bases not matched to a gene: 15. The CDR3 sequence is 14 residues long. This CDR3 reads CASSMNGGSGSLYF. CDR3 nucleotide sequence: TGTGCCAGCAGTATGAACGGGGGTAGCGGGAGCCTTTACTTC.

The V and J genes are TRBV4-1 and TRBJ1-5; D possibly corresponds to TRBD1 (6 bases). The germline V and J ends were trimmed by 0 bases and 7 bases, with 10 bases remaining between them. Germline V gives CDR1 MGHRA, CDR2 YSYEKL. The CDR3 is made up of 14 amino acids. CDR3 region: CASSQEARGQPQHF. The DNA for the CDR3 is TGCGCCAGCAGCCAAGAGGCCAGGGGACAGCCCCAGCATTTT.

The chain combines TRBV5-1 with TRBJ2-4; D is unresolved. The CDR3 runs to 17 residues. Germline-derived CDR1 and CDR2 are SGHRS and YFSETQ. V was pared by 0 bases and J by 6 bases, with 19 bases between. Written as DNA, the CDR3 is TGCGCCAGCAGCTTGGTGGTCGGGCCCGCGCAAGGAAACATTCAGTACTTC. Translated, it gives CASSLVVGPAQGNIQYF.

The genes are TRBV6-1 and TRBJ1-5; unclear D gene. V was pared by 2 bases and J by 0 bases, with 11 bases between. Germline V lookup: CDR1 MNHNS, CDR2 SASEGT. The CDR3 is made up of 16 amino acids. The CDR3 sequence is CASSEWAGYSNQPQHF. In nucleotides, the CDR3 is TGTGCCAGCAGTGAATGGGCAGGTTATAGCAATCAGCCCCAGCATTTT.